This TCR beta chain was documented in a study of blood T cell repertoires in COVID-19. Germline V gene sequence: CDR1 LNHDA, CDR2 SQIVND (reference sequence). The CDR3 contains 14 residues. Trimming removed 4 bases from V and 9 bases from J, with 13 bases in between. Generated by immunoSEQ multiplex PCR, the TCRdb table keeps only in-frame clones and is missing some. The repertoire holds approximately 190,000 clones, with 80% to 90% as singletons. The sequencing sample was made of peripheral blood. The receptor's source is a human donor in a cohort sampled during active COVID-19. The rearrangement uses TRBV19 and TRBJ1-6; D ambiguous. DNA of the CDR3: TGTGCCAGTAGTAGAGATCGGAGTTCTTCACCCCTCCACTTT. It codes for CASSRDRSSSPLHF.